This is a list of T cell receptor beta chains from one sample in a study of blood T cell repertoires in COVID-19. Measured with immunoSEQ multiplex PCR; TCRdb has only the in-frame clones, and not every one. The sample has about 140,000 clones; roughly 87% are singletons. Sequencing was performed on peripheral blood. The receptors stem from a human donor in a cohort sampled during active COVID-19. The CDR3 runs from the conserved cysteine through the conserved F or W. The order of the fields is J gene, D gene, V gene, CDR3 length, clone size, CDR3 protein, CDR3 DNA. A D gene is named only where the DNA matches it firmly. Size is omitted from some rows. Given values are once, few, many or a class for expanded clones.

J: TRBJ1-1
D: TRBD1
V: TRBV4-3
length: 14
size: NA
CDR3: CASSQGTGGIEAFF
DNA: TGCGCCAGCAGCCAAGGTACAGGGGGCATTGAAGCTTTCTTT

J: TRBJ2-7
D: TRBD2
V: TRBV5-1
length: 16
size: NA
CDR3: CASSLGGGGISYEQYF
DNA: TGCGCCAGCAGTTTGGGGGGCGGGGGGATCTCCTACGAGCAGTACTTC

J: TRBJ1-1
D: NA
V: TRBV19
length: 15
size: once
CDR3: CASSIYSRGDTEAFF
DNA: TGTGCCAGTAGTATATACTCTCGGGGGGACACTGAAGCTTTCTTT

J: TRBJ1-5
D: NA
V: TRBV19
length: 15
size: NA
CDR3: CASSIVEGGNQPQHF
DNA: TGTGCCAGTAGTATAGTTGAGGGAGGCAATCAGCCCCAGCATTTT

J: TRBJ2-5
D: TRBD2
V: TRBV7-9
length: 16
size: NA
CDR3: CASSLVPSGGQETQYF
DNA: TGTGCCAGCAGCTTAGTTCCCAGCGGGGGACAAGAGACCCAGTACTTC

J: TRBJ2-3
D: TRBD1
V: TRBV11-3
length: 15
size: NA
CDR3: CASSLAGQGTDTQYF
DNA: TGTGCCAGCAGCTTAGCGGGACAGGGGACGGATACGCAGTATTTT

J: TRBJ2-3
D: NA
V: TRBV7-3
length: 15
size: NA
CDR3: CASSLSGERTDTQYF
DNA: TGTGCCAGCAGCTTAAGCGGGGAGCGCACAGATACGCAGTATTTT

J: TRBJ1-2
D: NA
V: TRBV6-5
length: 14
size: NA
CDR3: CASRQGTALEGYTF
DNA: TGTGCCAGCAGACAAGGGACTGCCCTTGAAGGCTACACCTTC

J: TRBJ1-4
D: TRBD1
V: TRBV5-4
length: 16
size: NA
CDR3: CASSRGQGDLGEKLFF
DNA: TGTGCCAGCAGCAGGGGACAGGGTGACCTGGGGGAAAAACTGTTTTTT

J: TRBJ2-7
D: TRBD2
V: TRBV4-3
length: 16
size: NA
CDR3: CASSQDFPTSGYEQYF
DNA: TGCGCCAGCAGCCAAGATTTCCCGACTAGCGGCTACGAGCAGTACTTC

J: TRBJ1-2
D: TRBD1
V: TRBV20-1
length: 15
size: NA
CDR3: CSASRTGTGHYGYTF
DNA: TGCAGTGCTAGTCGAACCGGGACAGGGCACTATGGCTACACCTTC